These 28 T cell receptor beta chains came from one sample sequenced in a study of OX40 agonist ivuxolimab in advanced cancers. Clones were sequenced by immunoSEQ multiplex PCR, and TCRdb holds only the in-frame ones, with some missing. The sample lists 65,000 to 85,000 clones, about 92% seen once, with over 11% in the top ten. The specimen was CD4+ or CD8+ T cells sorted from blood, collected in a trial of the OX40 agonist ivuxolimab. The origin of the receptors is an adult with an advanced solid tumor such as melanoma, head and neck, liver or kidney cancer.

This clone has just one count. V and J are TRBV7-3 and TRBJ2-1; D unclear. The germline V gene has CDR1 SGHTA and CDR2 FQGTGA. With 4 bases removed from V and 2 bases from J, the gap between germline ends came to 15 bases. The CDR3 is 16 amino acids. This CDR3 reads CASSSPGGVPYNEQFF. CDR3 bases: TGTGCCAGCAGCTCCCCAGGTGGCGTCCCCTACAATGAGCAGTTCTTC.

The gene calls are TRBV11-3 and TRBJ2-7, with D maybe TRBD2 (6 bases). Germline values: CDR1 SGHNT, CDR2 YENEEA. V lost 2 bases to trimming and J lost 9 bases, with 14 bases between them. This CDR3 has 13 residues. CDR3 region: CASSLSQGGVQYF. Here the CDR3 DNA reads TGTGCCAGCAGCTTAAGCCAGGGAGGAGTGCAGTACTTC.

This chain links TRBV11-2 with TRBJ1-1; the D is unclear. The germline gives CDR1 SGHAT, CDR2 FQNNGV. Trimming removed 2 bases from V and 11 bases from J, with 6 bases in between. The CDR3 is 10 residues long. The CDR3 region is CASSLWEAFF. The CDR3 DNA sequence: TGTGCCAGCAGCTTATGGGAGGCTTTCTTT.

CDR3 in amino acids: CASSGEVGNQPQHF. CDR3 nucleotides: TGTGCCAGTAGCGGGGAGGTCGGCAATCAGCCCCAGCATTTT. The chain joins TRBV19 to TRBJ1-5; D is undetermined. V gave up 6 bases and J gave up 2 bases, with 11 bases separating them. Germline lookup yields CDR1 LNHDA and CDR2 SQIVND (reference sequence). The CDR3 is made up of 14 amino acids.

V gene TRBV11-3 combines with J gene TRBJ2-1; TRBD2 agrees at 7 bases. Germline lookup yields CDR1 SGHNT and CDR2 YENEEA. This CDR3 is 15 amino acids long. V lost 0 bases, J lost 6 bases, and 5 bases stayed unmatched. This chain's CDR3 is CASSLDERGLNEQFF. CDR3 nucleotide sequence: TGTGCCAGCAGCTTAGATGAGCGGGGACTCAATGAGCAGTTCTTC. Filled out from reference TRBV11-3 and TRBJ2-1, the complete variable domain reads EAGVVQSPRYKIIEKKQPVAFWCNPISGHNTLYWYLQNLGQGPELLIRYENEEAVDDSQLPKDRFSAERLKGVDSTLKIQPAELGDSAVYLCASSLDERGLNEQFFGPGTRLTVL.

The chain has TRBV27 and TRBJ1-3; no firm D call. The germline gives CDR1 MNHEY, CDR2 SMNVEV (reference sequence). The CDR3 is 16 amino acids. V was trimmed by 0 bases and J by 0 bases, leaving 9 bases between them. CDR3 protein: CASSLSGWDSGNTIYF. DNA of the CDR3: TGTGCCAGCAGTTTATCGGGTTGGGACTCTGGAAACACCATATATTTT.

J is TRBJ1-2 and V is TRBV6-5; D is unclear. From germline, CDR1 is MNHEY and CDR2 SVGAGI. The CDR3 sequence is 16 residues long. V was shortened by 4 bases and J by 5 bases, with 20 bases between the two germline ends. CDR3 region: CASSSFGREDEYGYTF. The CDR3 DNA follows: TGTGCCAGCAGTTCCTTCGGACGGGAGGATGAATATGGCTACACCTTC.

The CDR3 spells CASRFGASSGNTIYF. DNA for the CDR3: TGTGCAAGTCGCTTCGGGGCGTCCTCTGGAAACACCATATATTTT. V and J are TRBV12-2 and TRBJ1-3. TRBV12-2 is described as a pseudogene. This CDR3 has 15 residues.

This clone was observed once. The chain links TRBV5-1 to TRBJ1-2, with D possibly being TRBD1 (5 bases). V was cut by 5 bases and J by 2 bases, with 10 bases left in between. The CDR3 runs to 13 residues. Germline V gene data show CDR1 as SGHRS and CDR2 as YFSETQ. This CDR3 is CASSVGENYGYTF. The CDR3 DNA sequence: TGCGCCAGCAGTGTGGGGGAAAACTATGGCTACACCTTC.

The V call is TRBV9, the J call TRBJ2-5, with unresolved D. Germline CDR1 and CDR2: SGDLS and YYNGEE. Deletions cut 7 bases from V and 5 bases from J, with 12 bases between. CDR3 size: 12 residues. This CDR3 is CASGMGLETQYF. The CDR3 DNA sequence: TGTGCCAGCGGCATGGGCCTGGAGACCCAGTACTTC.

This rearrangement joins TRBV27 to TRBJ2-5; maybe TRBD1 (6 bases). CDR1 is MNHEY, CDR2 SMNVEV, per germline (reference sequence). V dropped 0 bases and J dropped 6 bases, with 14 bases sitting between them. This CDR3 has 15 residues. The CDR3, as DNA: TGTGCCAGCAGTTTATCTGTGACAGGTCCCAAGACCCAGTACTTC. Translation: CASSLSVTGPKTQYF.

The chain is built from TRBV6-5 and TRBJ1-1; D is possibly TRBD1 (5 bases). V lost 0 bases to trimming and J lost 5 bases, with 10 bases between them. There are 14 residues in the CDR3. Germline loops: CDR1 MNHEY, CDR2 SVGAGI. The CDR3 region has the DNA TGTGCCAGCAGTTACTCGGCAGGGTTGACTGAAGCTTTCTTT. It encodes CASSYSAGLTEAFF.

The genes are TRBV28 and TRBJ2-3; D possibly corresponds to TRBD2 (6 bases). Trimming pared 7 bases from V and 5 bases from J, leaving 19 bases between. CDR1 and CDR2 (germline): MDHEN, SYDVKM. This CDR3 comprises 15 residues. The CDR3 region has the DNA TGTGCCAGCACCCCCGATGGGGGACTGGGAGATACGCAGTATTTT. This translates into CASTPDGGLGDTQYF.

The chain combines TRBV9 with TRBJ1-1; no definite D call. Germline V gene data show CDR1 as SGDLS and CDR2 as YYNGEE. Trimming pared 0 bases from V and 1 base from J, leaving 7 bases between. The CDR3 loop spans 14 amino acids. The CDR3 here is CASSVATTNTEAFF. The DNA for the CDR3 is TGTGCCAGCAGCGTAGCTACGACGAACACTGAAGCTTTCTTT.

This clone was observed a single time. The rearrangement uses TRBV4-3 and TRBJ2-5; D is possibly TRBD2 (6 bases). From germline, CDR1 is LGHNA and CDR2 YSLEER. The CDR3 is 16 amino acids. Trimming removed 0 bases from V and 1 base from J, with 12 bases in between. The CDR3 bases are TGCGCCAGCAGCCAAGAGATCAGCGGGTTCCAAGAGACCCAGTACTTC. This sequence encodes CASSQEISGFQETQYF.

The chain joins TRBV12-5 to TRBJ1-3; possibly TRBD1 for D (5 bases). CDR1 is LGHNT, CDR2 FRNRAP, per germline. The CDR3 is 17 amino acids. The germline V and J ends were trimmed by 4 bases and 2 bases, with 18 bases remaining between them. CDR3 DNA: TGTGCTAGTGGTTGGGGGACCGGGGACGAGCCTGGAAACACCATATATTTT. Translating gives CASGWGTGDEPGNTIYF.

V and J are TRBV11-2 and TRBJ1-6, with 8 bases fitting TRBD1. V dropped 4 bases and J dropped 7; count of bases not matched to a gene: 9. The germline V gene encodes CDR1 SGHAT and CDR2 FQNNGV. This CDR3 is 16 amino acids long. The CDR3 protein is CASSYQWRTGNSPLHF. The CDR3 nucleotides read TGTGCCAGCAGCTACCAATGGAGGACAGGGAATTCACCCCTCCACTTT.

CDR3 amino acids: CASSLEGTGWVTTNEKLFF. The DNA for the CDR3 is TGTGCCAGCAGCTTAGAAGGGACAGGGTGGGTCACAACTAATGAAAAACTGTTTTTT. The rearrangement joins TRBV11-2 to TRBJ1-4, with 9 bases fitting TRBD1. Germline CDR1 and CDR2: SGHAT and FQNNGV. J was trimmed by 0 bases and V by 0 bases; bases with no gene match: 8. The CDR3 sequence is 19 residues long.

CDR3 amino acids: CASSTLQGASYNEQFF. The DNA for the CDR3 is TGTGCCAGCAGCACGTTACAGGGGGCCTCCTACAATGAGCAGTTCTTC. The gene calls are TRBV21-1 and TRBJ2-1; the table calls TRBD1, which could not be checked here. TRBV21-1 is recorded as a pseudogene. The CDR3 is made up of 16 amino acids.

The rearrangement links TRBV6-1 to TRBJ2-5; TRBD2 is a possible D gene (5 bases). CDR3 length: 15 amino acids. Germline values: CDR1 MNHNS, CDR2 SASEGT. V lost 1 base and J 1 base, leaving 10 bases between the germline ends. The CDR3 DNA follows: TGTGCCAGCAGTGAAGACCAGCGGAGCCAAGAGACCCAGTACTTC. Translation gives CASSEDQRSQETQYF.

V and J are TRBV20-1 and TRBJ2-3; D is unresolved. CDR3 length: 8 amino acids. Germline lookup yields CDR1 DFQATT and CDR2 SNEGSKA (reference sequence). V was pared by 4 bases and J by 7 bases, with 0 bases between. This chain's CDR3 is CSANTQYF. CDR3 DNA: TGCAGTGCTAATACGCAGTATTTT.

This rearrangement joins TRBV7-9 to TRBJ1-5; D gene unclear. The CDR3 length is 15 residues. The V end was cut by 1 base, the J end by 0 bases, with 7 bases between. Germline assignment: CDR1 SEHNR and CDR2 FQNEAQ (reference sequence). CDR3 sequence (DNA): TGTGCCAGCAGCTTAGGTATTTCTAGCAATCAGCCCCAGCATTTT. Amino acids: CASSLGISSNQPQHF.

The V call is TRBV7-9, the J call TRBJ2-3; D might be TRBD1 or TRBD2, each matching 7 bases. Deletions cut 5 bases from V and 2 bases from J, with 23 bases between. The CDR3 has 18 amino acids. Germline CDR1 is SEHNR and CDR2 is FQNEAQ (reference sequence). CDR3 sequence reads: CASSPGTIGGPYTDTQYF. In nucleotides, the CDR3 is TGTGCCAGCAGCCCTGGGACTATAGGGGGCCCATACACAGATACGCAGTATTTT.

The chain has TRBV29-1 and TRBJ1-3; D unresolved. CDR1 is SQVTM, CDR2 ANQGSEA, per germline. Trimming stripped 6 bases from V and 4 bases from J, with 13 bases between. The CDR3 has 13 residues. CDR3 sequence reads: CSVGRIPGNTIYF. The CDR3 DNA reads as TGCAGCGTGGGCCGCATACCAGGAAACACCATATATTTT. Combining the CDR3 with reference TRBV29-1 and TRBJ1-3 gives the whole variable domain SAVISQKPSRDICQRGTSLTIQCQVDSQVTMMFWYRQQPGQSLTLIATANQGSEATYESGFVIDKFPISRPNLTFSTLTVSNMSPEDSSIYLCSVGRIPGNTIYFGEGSWLTVV.

V is TRBV7-9 and J is TRBJ1-1; the D gene is possibly TRBD1 (5 bases). The length of the CDR3 is 14 residues. Per germline, CDR1 SEHNR and CDR2 FQNEAQ (reference sequence). The germline V and J ends were trimmed by 8 bases and 5 bases, with 18 bases remaining between them. CDR3 DNA: TGTGCCAGCGGGCTGGCCGGGGGAGTTACTGAAGCTTTCTTT. Its translation is CASGLAGGVTEAFF.

The chain employs TRBV4-1 and TRBJ2-5; 10 bases agree with TRBD2. The CDR3 has 15 residues. V dropped 3 bases and J dropped 4; count of bases not matched to a gene: 5. The germline V gene encodes CDR1 MGHRA and CDR2 YSYEKL. CDR3 bases: TGCGCCAGCAGCCACCCACTAGCGGGGCGAGAGACCCAGTACTTC. It translates to CASSHPLAGRETQYF.

This chain links TRBV4-3 with TRBJ1-2, with D hard to call. Germline CDR1 reads LGHNA; CDR2 reads YSLEER. The CDR3 is made up of 15 amino acids. Trimming cost V 4 bases and J 2 bases, with 14 bases left between them. The CDR3 nucleotides read TGCGCCAGCAGCCCCTTCGAGGGCACCAACTATGGCTACACCTTC. Its translation is CASSPFEGTNYGYTF.

This chain joins TRBV4-2 and TRBJ1-5, with a tentative D call TRBD1 (6 bases). From germline, CDR1 is LGHNA and CDR2 YNFKEQ. V was pared by 1 base and J by 1 base, with 11 bases between. The length of the CDR3 is 16 residues. In DNA, the CDR3 is TGTGCCAGCAGCCAAGTTACAGGGACCAGCAATCAGCCCCAGCATTTT. Translating gives CASSQVTGTSNQPQHF.